This T cell receptor (beta chain) was sequenced in a study of post-analysis software for immune sequencing data. Overall study findings and caveats: Patients had higher frequencies than controls of five or six TRBV segments, including TRBV5-6, TRBV5-1 and TRBV20-1.

This clonotype was recorded at least ten times. Its specificity is unknown. V lost 10 bases and J lost 2, with 7 bases in between. This CDR3 has 11 residues. Germline lookup yields CDR1 MNHNS and CDR2 SASEGT. Each TCR beta cDNA library carried unique molecular identifiers. About 500,000 cDNA molecules were obtained from about 1 to 10 million T cells. TCRdb re-analysed the PCR reads in MiXCR, keeping a single row per CDR3 protein. Among over 150,000 distinct CDR3 sequences listed, around 28% were seen once. V usage is TRBV6-1 and J usage is TRBJ2-3; D is possibly TRBD2 (5 bases). This receptor was identified in a girl aged 5-17 years with multiple sclerosis. Material for sequencing was blood. The CDR3 nucleotides are TGTGCCACTCTAGCCACAGATACGCAGTATTTT. Protein product: CATLATDTQYF.